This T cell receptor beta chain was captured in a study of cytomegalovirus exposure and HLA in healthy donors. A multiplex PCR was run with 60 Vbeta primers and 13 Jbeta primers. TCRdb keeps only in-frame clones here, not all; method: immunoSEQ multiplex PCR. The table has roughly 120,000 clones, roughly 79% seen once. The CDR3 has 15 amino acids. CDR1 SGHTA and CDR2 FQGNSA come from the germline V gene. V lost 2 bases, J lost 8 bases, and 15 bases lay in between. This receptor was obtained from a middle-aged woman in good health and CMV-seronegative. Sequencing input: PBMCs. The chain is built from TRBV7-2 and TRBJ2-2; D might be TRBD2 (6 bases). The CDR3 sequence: CASSLQPGELGELFF. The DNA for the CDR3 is TGTGCCAGCAGCTTACAACCGGGGGAGTTGGGGGAGCTGTTTTTT.